The clone carrying this T cell receptor beta chain was seen a few times. The antigen is unknown. The same CDR3 arises from other DNA sequences in this sample as well. Expressed TCRB transcripts were sequenced, since all the RNA that had been isolated was reverse transcribed. Roughly 3.57 million reads on average were seen across naive, central memory and regulatory T cell samples. Sequenced by immunoSEQ multiplex PCR; TCRdb stores in-frame clones only, minus some. This repertoire shows about 240,000 clones, 25% to 30% found once; its top ten account for approximately 4%. The CDR3 has 12 amino acids. Germline V gives CDR1 WSHSY, CDR2 SAAADI. Trimming removed 7 bases at V and 3 bases at J, with 9 bases between. The data were obtained in a study of beta chain features in type 1 diabetes. Overall study findings and caveats: When cDNA is sequenced, cells with high TCR expression could be over-represented.

This receptor was identified in a man younger than 45 in good health. The chain recombines TRBV10-2 with TRBJ1-2, with D hard to call. The sequencing sample was made of central memory CD4+ T cells from blood. The CDR3 spells CASMRDDYGYTF. The DNA for the CDR3 is TGCGCCAGCATGCGGGATGACTATGGCTACACCTTC.